These 15 T cell receptor beta chains share one sample of origin, sequenced in a study of cytomegalovirus exposure and HLA in healthy donors. PCR was performed using 60 Vbeta and 13 Jbeta primers. Assay: immunoSEQ multiplex PCR; the TCRdb copy retains only in-frame clones and omits some. In the table there are over 150,000 clones, about 80% of which are singletons. Sample: PBMCs. The source is a man in his thirties or forties in good health and CMV-seropositive.

V and J are TRBV27 and TRBJ2-1; 7 bases are shared with TRBD1. V shed 6 bases and J 7 bases; nucleotides not matched to a gene: 18. CDR3 length: 17 residues. Germline V gene data show CDR1 as MNHEY and CDR2 as SMNVEV (reference sequence). CDR3 nucleotide sequence: TGTGCCAGCAGCCCTTGGACTGGGGGACAGCCTCTTAATGAGCAGTTCTTC. Residues: CASSPWTGGQPLNEQFF.

The chain employs TRBV29-1 and TRBJ2-7; 13 bases are a match to TRBD2. With 7 bases clipped from V and 5 bases from J, the junction kept 5 bases outside the gene matches. This CDR3 has 13 amino acids. The germline V gene has CDR1 SQVTM and CDR2 ANQGSEA. The CDR3 DNA is TGCAGCGCAAAGACTAGCGGGGGGAACGAGCAGTACTTC. It is translated as CSAKTSGGNEQYF.

CDR3 sequence reads: CASSLRWGRTGDNEQFF. The CDR3, as DNA: TGTGCCAGCAGCTTACGGTGGGGGAGGACAGGAGACAATGAGCAGTTCTTC. This chain links TRBV7-8 with TRBJ2-1, with a possible D match to TRBD1 (7 bases). With 2 bases removed from V and 5 bases from J, the gap between germline ends came to 19 bases. Germline V gene sequence: CDR1 SGHVS, CDR2 FQNEAQ. The CDR3 extends over 17 amino acids. Looking up the rest from reference TRBV7-8 and TRBJ2-1 gives the full variable domain: GAGVSQSPRYKVAKRGQDVALRCDPISGHVSLFWYQQALGQGPEFLTYFQNEAQLDKSGLPSDRFFAERPEGSVSTLKIQRTQQEDSAVYLCASSLRWGRTGDNEQFFGPGTRLTVL.

The chain employs TRBV14 and TRBJ1-2, with 7 nucleotides matching TRBD1. CDR1 and CDR2 from the germline V gene are SGHDN and FVKESK. Trimming removed 2 bases from V and 0 bases from J; junction bases left unmatched: 9. The CDR3 loop spans 17 amino acids. The chain's CDR3 is CASSQSGRGNSNYGYTF. CDR3 coding DNA: TGTGCCAGCAGCCAATCGGGCAGGGGGAACTCTAACTATGGCTACACCTTC.

This chain connects TRBV19 to TRBJ1-5; 7 bases are shared with TRBD1. This CDR3 region has 15 residues. Germline trimming cut 4 bases from V and 5 bases from J; bases unmatched to any gene: 8. Germline CDR1 LNHDA, CDR2 SQIVND (reference sequence). In DNA, the CDR3 is TGTGCCAGTAGTACCCGGACAGGCTTGGATCAGCCCCAGCATTTT. This translates into CASSTRTGLDQPQHF.

The chain employs TRBV5-4 and TRBJ1-1, with D possibly TRBD1 on 6 matching bases. This CDR3 has 14 amino acids. V gave up 4 bases and J gave up 0 bases, with 10 bases separating them. Germline-derived CDR1 and CDR2 are SGHNT and YYREEE (reference sequence). The CDR3 region has the DNA TGTGCCAGCAGCGCAAGGACAGTGAACACTGAAGCTTTCTTT. Residues: CASSARTVNTEAFF.

This sequence joins TRBV9 and TRBJ2-2, with 10 bases aligning to TRBD1. The germline V gene encodes CDR1 SGDLS and CDR2 YYNGEE. After removal of 4 bases from V and 2 bases from J, the junction contained 8 bases not matched to a gene. This CDR3 is 17 amino acids long. CDR3 bases: TGTGCCAGCAGCACCCGACAGGGGGCGGGAAACACCGGGGAGCTGTTTTTT. This codes for CASSTRQGAGNTGELFF.

The chain couples TRBV11-3 to TRBJ2-7, with 8 bases matching TRBD1. Germline V gives CDR1 SGHNT, CDR2 YENEEA. V dropped 1 base and J dropped 0; count of bases not matched to a gene: 2. CDR3 length: 15 residues. CDR3 in DNA: TGTGCCAGCAGCTTAGTAGGACAGGGCTCCTACGAGCAGTACTTC. Residues: CASSLVGQGSYEQYF.

The chain couples TRBV7-3 to TRBJ2-3; D is possibly TRBD2 (7 bases). Trimming took off 5 bases at V and 12 bases at J, with 18 bases between the two ends. The CDR3 is made up of 13 amino acids. Germline V lookup: CDR1 SGHTA, CDR2 FQGTGA. CDR3 residues: CASSPRGAILQYF. The CDR3 DNA is TGTGCCAGCAGCCCACGGGGGGCGATTCTTCAGTATTTT.

Only a few counts were recorded for this clone. This rearrangement joins TRBV29-1 to TRBJ1-2; 7 bases agree with TRBD1. The V segment lost 7 bases and the J segment 5 bases; nucleotides outside the gene matches: 13. Germline V gene sequence: CDR1 SQVTM, CDR2 ANQGSEA. This CDR3 has 14 residues. CDR3 sequence reads: CSATQATGQYGYTF. For the CDR3, the DNA is TGCAGCGCGACCCAGGCGACAGGGCAGTATGGCTACACCTTC.

CDR3 nucleotides: TGTGCCAGCAGCTTAGTGTATGCAGGGGGGAAACAAGAGACCCAGTACTTC. Protein product: CASSLVYAGGKQETQYF. The chain recombines TRBV7-8 with TRBJ2-5; maybe TRBD1 (7 bases). The CDR3 extends over 17 amino acids. The V and J ends lost 1 base and 2 bases respectively, with 17 bases between them. Germline V gene lookup returns CDR1 SGHVS and CDR2 FQNEAQ.

The J gene is TRBJ2-7, the V gene TRBV7-6; no definite D call. Germline V lookup: CDR1 SGHVS, CDR2 FNYEAQ. Trimming removed 5 bases from V and 1 base from J, with 9 bases in between. CDR3 length equals 13 residues. CDR3 in amino acids: CASSPTGSYEQYF. The CDR3 nucleotides are TGTGCCAGCAGCCCGACCGGGTCCTACGAGCAGTACTTC.

The J gene is TRBJ2-5, the V gene TRBV11-3; 9 positions match TRBD2. Judging by the DNA end, TRBJ2-7 fits better; the J call may be wrong. The CDR3 contains 14 residues. Germline assignment: CDR1 SGHNT and CDR2 YENEEA. CDR3 bases: TGTGCCAGCAGTTCCGACGCGGGAGGGCGCGAGCAGTACTTC. Encoded protein: CASSSDAGGREQYF.

Of note for this clone: The same CDR3 arises from other DNA sequences in this sample as well. The rearrangement uses TRBV29-1 and TRBJ1-2; D is possibly TRBD1 (6 bases). The V gene lost 7 bases and the J gene lost 6 bases, with 12 bases spanning the gap. The length of the CDR3 is 11 residues. Looked up from germline, CDR1 is SQVTM and CDR2 is ANQGSEA. CDR3 in DNA: TGCAGCGGAAGGACAGTAGATGGCTACACCTTC. Residues: CSGRTVDGYTF.

The J gene is TRBJ2-2, the V gene TRBV6-1; 7 bases match TRBD1. This CDR3 is 15 amino acids long. Per germline, CDR1 MNHNS and CDR2 SASEGT. Trimming at V came to 4 bases and at J to 0 bases, leaving 2 bases not matched to a gene. CDR3 residues: CASSVDRANTGELFF. The CDR3 DNA sequence: TGTGCCAGCAGTGTTGACAGGGCGAACACCGGGGAGCTGTTTTTT.